The TCR beta chain described here comes from a study of early T cells in non-severe SARS-CoV-2 infection. About the study: Unsorted whole blood bulk RNA was sequenced, with unpaired chains. Study findings and constraints: Matches to VDJdb favored anti-spike CD8 responses and missed private and CD4 specificities.

About this clonotype: Its target is not known. A much bigger clone sits one base away, suggesting this may be a read error.

Each CDR3 protein is one row after TCRdb ran MiXCR on the 5' RACE reads. The table has tens of thousands of distinct CDR3 sequences, under 15% seen once; the top ten hold around 6%. Germline lookup yields CDR1 MNHNS and CDR2 SASEGT. This CDR3 has 13 amino acids. The V gene is TRBV6-1, the J gene TRBJ2-1; D ambiguous. The sequenced material came from whole blood. The source of this sequence is an adult who was a healthcare worker with PCR-confirmed SARS-CoV-2 infection or an uninfected control (not recorded which). CDR3 in amino acids: CVSSEAFDNEQFF. CDR3 sequence (DNA): TGTGTCAGCAGTGAGGCCTTCGACAATGAGCAGTTCTTC.